This entry is about one T cell receptor beta chain. Its antigen specificity is not known. No qualities accompany the bases; no much larger clone lies one base away. These data come from a study of T cells in Graves' hyperthyroidism and ophthalmopathy (dated by TCRdb to between 2017 and 2020). For the study in its entirety: To identify distinguishing TCR V-J signatures, a discovery cohort of some 100 patients was used, comprising 40 to 45 with Graves' ophthalmopathy and approximately 57 with stable Graves' hyperthyroidism. After blood sampling, hyperthyroidism patients were treated with methimazole at a starting dose of 30 mg daily, and ophthalmopathy patients were treated with high-dose intravenous methylprednisolone. Thyroid tissue and blood T-cell repertoires from over 5 Graves' hyperthyroidism patients were also compared in the study. The paper reports TCR Vbeta CDR3 sequencing of 135 peripheral blood samples: approximately 43 ophthalmopathy, 75 to 80 hyperthyroidism and around 17 progressor patients. The 100 or so discovery patients were divided at random into training and test sets in a 7:3 ratio. Whether ophthalmopathy could be predicted prospectively was tested in an independent validation cohort made up of 18 to 20 hyperthyroidism patients plus 17 patients who later progressed to ophthalmopathy.

Results and caveats for the whole study, not just this receptor: A 13 V-J signature model separated ophthalmopathy from stable hyperthyroidism, with around 88% sensitivity and 81.08% specificity in cross-validation and 80%/75% in testing. No statistical method was used to set the sample size in advance, and investigators knew the group allocation. During validation, the model predicted progression to ophthalmopathy a median of about 5.9 months ahead of onset, with around 71% sensitivity and about 72% specificity. Most expanded thyroid clonotypes (frequency above 0.001) were also found in blood, which suggests that blood repertoires may mirror thyroid immune responses.

The CDR3 spans 11 residues, from the cysteine through the phenylalanine. The kept DNA is CDR3 alone, 33 bases in frame from the first base. The germline V gene (reference sequence) yields SEHNR for CDR1 and FQNEAQ for CDR2. V drops 2 bases and J drops 7 bases, leaving 5 bases in between. Stable Graves' hyperthyroidism was defined as no progression to ophthalmopathy during 18 months of follow-up. Hyperthyroidism patients were newly diagnosed, had a disease duration of under 2 months, and were aged 18 to 65 years. Patients with uncontrolled infections, other autoimmune diseases, pregnancy or lactation were excluded. Clinical symptoms, serum thyroxine and TRAb, thyroid ultrasound, and orbital computed tomography formed the basis for the diagnoses. Total RNA was extracted with Trizol reagent, and quality was checked on an Agilent 2100 Bioanalyzer. TCR beta CDR3 regions were amplified from RNA transcripts. For the first round of RT-PCR on the TCR CDR3, the HTBI primer set was used together with the Qiagen OneStep RT-PCR kit. A second multiplex PCR round built the libraries, followed by size selection and purification. The libraries were sequenced on an Illumina HiSeq2000 using paired-end 100 bp reads. The authors' analysis ran thus. Raw data were processed with SOAPnuke, discarding reads with adapters, uncalled bases, mean Phred below 15, or no exact constant-primer or identifier match. High-quality paired reads were merged with COPE v1.2.5, and unique nucleotide sequences were defined as clonotypes. MiTCR v1.1 was used to align the clonotypes against IMGT TRBV, TRBD and TRBJ reference segments. Only V-J combinations with frequency above 0.0001, covering approximately 99% of repertoires, were analysed. The TCS score was defined as the ratio of F50 (clonal expansion) to E x V (chaos), calculated using BLOSUM62-based TCRdist between CDR3 peptides within each V-J. Welch's t-statistics and random forest reduced roughly 540 V-J features to 10 to 15, which were used in a naive Bayes classifier (R e1071). Thyroid-blood repertoire similarity was quantified with the Morisita-Horn index. TCRdb reprocessing: public reads trimmed at Q25 with fastp, clones called with MiXCR, in-frame beta chains kept. Rows with one shared CDR3 protein collapse into an entry with the most common genes and DNA. These V and J calls are TCRdb output, not the study's own analysis. Here the sample has tens of thousands of distinct CDR3 sequences; 45% to 65% occur a single time. The ten largest clones take up under 35% of the sample.

The rearrangement joined TRBV7-9 to TRBJ1-2; no confident D gene assignment can be made. The source of this sequence is a man aged 18 to 29 with Graves' hyperthyroidism. Sequenced: peripheral blood or thyroid tissue (not recorded which). The CDR3 protein is CASSLPPGYTF. The DNA sequence is TGTGCCAGCAGCTTACCGCCTGGCTACACCTTC.